This TCR beta chain is from a study of cytomegalovirus exposure and HLA in healthy donors. A word on this clone: Its target is not known.

Germline CDR1 is SGHRS and CDR2 is YFSETQ. The germline V and J ends were trimmed by 0 bases and 6 bases, with 16 bases remaining between them. The CDR3 consists of 15 residues. A multiplex PCR was run with 60 Vbeta primers and 13 Jbeta primers. The table came from immunoSEQ multiplex PCR; TCRdb's copy has only in-frame clones and leaves some out. This table holds some 130,000 clones, 60% to 80% found once. General study findings and limits: In a later analysis, most CMV-associated TCR beta chains appeared HLA-restricted. Later analysis identified around 15,000 TCR beta sequences associated with HLA alleles, using a false discovery rate threshold of 0.05. The listing of roughly 160 TCR beta chains classed them as cytomegalovirus-associated.

This clonotype originated in a man in his late teens or twenties in good health and CMV-seronegative. The chain recombines TRBV5-1 with TRBJ2-7, with a possible D match to TRBD1 (5 bases). Sequenced: PBMCs. CDR3 region: CASSLARQGPGEQYF. The CDR3 coding sequence is TGCGCCAGCAGCTTGGCCCGGCAGGGTCCGGGCGAGCAGTACTTC.